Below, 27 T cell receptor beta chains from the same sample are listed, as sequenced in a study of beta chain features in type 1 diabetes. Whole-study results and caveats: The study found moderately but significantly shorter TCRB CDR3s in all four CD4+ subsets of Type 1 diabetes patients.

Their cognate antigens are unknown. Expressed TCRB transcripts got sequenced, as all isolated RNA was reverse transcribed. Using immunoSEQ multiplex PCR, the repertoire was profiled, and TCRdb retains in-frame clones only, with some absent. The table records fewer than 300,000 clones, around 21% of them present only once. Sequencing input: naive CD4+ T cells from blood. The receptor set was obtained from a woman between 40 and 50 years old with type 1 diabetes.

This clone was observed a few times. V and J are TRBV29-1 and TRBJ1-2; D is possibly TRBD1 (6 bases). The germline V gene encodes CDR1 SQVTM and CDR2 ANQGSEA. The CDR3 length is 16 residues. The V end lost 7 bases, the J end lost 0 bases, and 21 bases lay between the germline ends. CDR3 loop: CSALDWTAKSNYGYTF. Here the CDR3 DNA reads TGCAGCGCTTTGGACTGGACAGCGAAGTCTAACTATGGCTACACCTTC.

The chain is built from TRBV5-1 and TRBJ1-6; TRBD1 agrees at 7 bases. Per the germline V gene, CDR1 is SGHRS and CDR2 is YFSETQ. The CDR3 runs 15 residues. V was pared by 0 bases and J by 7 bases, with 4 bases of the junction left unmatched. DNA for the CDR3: TGCGCCAGCAGCTTGGGGCAGGGGGGCAATTCACCCCTCCACTTT. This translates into CASSLGQGGNSPLHF.

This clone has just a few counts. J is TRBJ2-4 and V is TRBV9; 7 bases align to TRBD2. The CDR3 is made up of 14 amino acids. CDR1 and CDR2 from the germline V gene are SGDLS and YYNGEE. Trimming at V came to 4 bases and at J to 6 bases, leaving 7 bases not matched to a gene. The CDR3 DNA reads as TGTGCCAGCAGCTACGGAAGCGGGGTAAACATTCAGTACTTC. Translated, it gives CASSYGSGVNIQYF. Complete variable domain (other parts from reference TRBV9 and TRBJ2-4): DSGVTQTPKHLITATGQRVTLRCSPRSGDLSVYWYQQSLDQGLQFLIQYYNGEERAKGNILERFSAQQFPDLHSELNLSSLELGDSALYFCASSYGSGVNIQYFGAGTRLSVL.

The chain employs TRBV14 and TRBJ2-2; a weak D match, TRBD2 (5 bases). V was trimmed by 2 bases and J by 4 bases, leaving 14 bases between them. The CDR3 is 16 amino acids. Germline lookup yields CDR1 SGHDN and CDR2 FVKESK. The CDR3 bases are TGTGCCAGCAGCCAAAGAGTGGGAGCGTCCACCGGGGAGCTGTTTTTT. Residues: CASSQRVGASTGELFF.

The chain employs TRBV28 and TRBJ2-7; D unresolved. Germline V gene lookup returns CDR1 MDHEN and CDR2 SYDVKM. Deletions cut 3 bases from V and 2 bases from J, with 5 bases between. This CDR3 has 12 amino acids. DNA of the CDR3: TGTGCCAGCAGTTTTAGTGCCTACGAGCAGTACTTC. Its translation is CASSFSAYEQYF.

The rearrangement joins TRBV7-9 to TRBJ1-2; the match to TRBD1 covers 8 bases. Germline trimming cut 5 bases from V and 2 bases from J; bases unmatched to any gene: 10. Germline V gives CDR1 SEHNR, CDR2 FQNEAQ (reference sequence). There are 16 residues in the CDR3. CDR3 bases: TGTGCCAGCAGCCCGACAGGGGATTGGGGAAACTATGGCTACACCTTC. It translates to CASSPTGDWGNYGYTF.

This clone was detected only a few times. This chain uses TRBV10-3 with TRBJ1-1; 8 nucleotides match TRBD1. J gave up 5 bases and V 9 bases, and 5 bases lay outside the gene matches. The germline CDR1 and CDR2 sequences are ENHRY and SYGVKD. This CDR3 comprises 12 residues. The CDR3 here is CAIGQGGTEAFF. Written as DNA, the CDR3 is TGTGCCATAGGACAGGGCGGTACTGAAGCTTTCTTT.

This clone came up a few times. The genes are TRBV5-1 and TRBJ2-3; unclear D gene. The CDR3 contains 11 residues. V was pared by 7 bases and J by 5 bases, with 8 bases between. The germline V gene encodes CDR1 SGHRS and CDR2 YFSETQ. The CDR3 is CASGPGDTQYF. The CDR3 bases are TGCGCCAGCGGTCCGGGAGATACGCAGTATTTT.

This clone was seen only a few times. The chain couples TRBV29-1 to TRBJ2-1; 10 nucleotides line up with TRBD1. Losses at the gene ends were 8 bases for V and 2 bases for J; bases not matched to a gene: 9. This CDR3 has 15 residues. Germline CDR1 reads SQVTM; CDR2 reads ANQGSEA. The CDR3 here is CSTPGQGWTYNEQFF. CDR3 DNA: TGCAGCACCCCGGGACAGGGGTGGACCTACAATGAGCAGTTCTTC.

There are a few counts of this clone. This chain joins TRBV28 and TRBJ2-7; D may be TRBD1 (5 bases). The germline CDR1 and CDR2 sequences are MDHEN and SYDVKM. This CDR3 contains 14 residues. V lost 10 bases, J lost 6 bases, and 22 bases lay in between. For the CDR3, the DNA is TGTGCCACCGCATTAGACCCCAGGGTCCGCGAGCAGTACTTC. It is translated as CATALDPRVREQYF.

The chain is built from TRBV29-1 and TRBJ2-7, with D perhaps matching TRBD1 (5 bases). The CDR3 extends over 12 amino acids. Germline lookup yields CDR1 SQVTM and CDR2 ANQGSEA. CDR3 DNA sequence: TGCGGGGTACAGGAGAGCTCCTACGAGCAGTACTTC. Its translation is CGVQESSYEQYF.

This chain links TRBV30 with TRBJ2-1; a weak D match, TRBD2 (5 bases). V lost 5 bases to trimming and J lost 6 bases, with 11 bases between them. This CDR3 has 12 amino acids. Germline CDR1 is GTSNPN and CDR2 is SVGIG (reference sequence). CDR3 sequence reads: CAWGLAFNEQFF. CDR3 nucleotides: TGTGCCTGGGGCCTAGCTTTCAATGAGCAGTTCTTC.

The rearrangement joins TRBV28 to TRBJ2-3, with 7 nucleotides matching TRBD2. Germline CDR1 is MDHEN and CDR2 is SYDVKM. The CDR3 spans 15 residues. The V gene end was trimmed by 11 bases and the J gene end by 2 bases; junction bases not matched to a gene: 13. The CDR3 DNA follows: TGTGCCTGCCGGACGGGGGGAGCCAACACAGATACGCAGTATTTT. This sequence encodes CACRTGGANTDTQYF. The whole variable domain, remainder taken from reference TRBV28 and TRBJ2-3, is DVKVTQSSRYLVKRTGEKVFLECVQDMDHENMFWYRQDPGLGLRLIYFSYDVKMKEKGDIPEGYSVSREKKERFSLILESASTNQTSMYLCACRTGGANTDTQYFGPGTRLTVL.

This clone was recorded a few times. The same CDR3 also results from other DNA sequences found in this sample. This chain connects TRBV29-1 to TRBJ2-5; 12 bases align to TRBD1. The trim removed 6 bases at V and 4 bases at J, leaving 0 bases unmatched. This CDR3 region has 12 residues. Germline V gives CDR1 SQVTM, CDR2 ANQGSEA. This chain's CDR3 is CSVGQGAETQYF. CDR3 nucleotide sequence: TGCAGCGTGGGACAGGGGGCAGAGACCCAGTACTTC. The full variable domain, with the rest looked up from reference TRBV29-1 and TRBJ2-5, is SAVISQKPSRDICQRGTSLTIQCQVDSQVTMMFWYRQQPGQSLTLIATANQGSEATYESGFVIDKFPISRPNLTFSTLTVSNMSPEDSSIYLCSVGQGAETQYFGPGTRLLVL.

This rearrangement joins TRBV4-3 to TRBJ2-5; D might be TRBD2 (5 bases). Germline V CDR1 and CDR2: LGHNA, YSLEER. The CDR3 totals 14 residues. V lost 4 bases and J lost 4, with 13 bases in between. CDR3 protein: CASSLAGGGETQYF. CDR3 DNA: TGCGCCAGCAGCCTCGCGGGCGGAGGAGAGACCCAGTACTTC.

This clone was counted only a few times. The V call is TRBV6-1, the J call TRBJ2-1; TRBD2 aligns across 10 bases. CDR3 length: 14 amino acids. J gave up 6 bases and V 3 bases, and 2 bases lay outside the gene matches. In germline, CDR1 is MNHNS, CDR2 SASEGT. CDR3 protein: CASSDGTSANEQFF. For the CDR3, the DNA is TGTGCCAGCAGTGACGGGACTAGCGCCAATGAGCAGTTCTTC.

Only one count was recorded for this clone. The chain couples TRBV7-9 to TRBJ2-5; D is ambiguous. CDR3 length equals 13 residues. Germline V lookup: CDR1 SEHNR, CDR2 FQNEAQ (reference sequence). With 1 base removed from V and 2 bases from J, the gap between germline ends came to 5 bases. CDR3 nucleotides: TGTGCCAGCAGCTTAGGGAGTCAAGAGACCCAGTACTTC. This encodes CASSLGSQETQYF.

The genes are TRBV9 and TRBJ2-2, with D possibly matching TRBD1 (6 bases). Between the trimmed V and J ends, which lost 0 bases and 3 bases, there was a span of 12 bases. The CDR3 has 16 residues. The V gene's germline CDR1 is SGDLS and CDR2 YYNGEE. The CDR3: CASSVVGDTYTGELFF. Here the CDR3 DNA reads TGTGCCAGCAGCGTAGTGGGGGACACTTACACCGGGGAGCTGTTTTTT.

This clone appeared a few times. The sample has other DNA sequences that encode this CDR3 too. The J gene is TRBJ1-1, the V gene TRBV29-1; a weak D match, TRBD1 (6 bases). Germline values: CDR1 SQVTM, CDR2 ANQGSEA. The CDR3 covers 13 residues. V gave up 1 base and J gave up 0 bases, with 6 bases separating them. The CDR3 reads CSVEGQVNTEAFF. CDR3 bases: TGCAGCGTTGAAGGACAGGTGAACACTGAAGCTTTCTTT.

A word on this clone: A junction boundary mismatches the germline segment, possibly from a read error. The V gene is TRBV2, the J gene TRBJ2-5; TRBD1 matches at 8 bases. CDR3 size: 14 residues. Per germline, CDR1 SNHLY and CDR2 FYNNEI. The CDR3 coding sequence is TGTGCCAGCAGGGAAGGACAGGGATCGGGGACCCAGTACTTC. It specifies CASREGQGSGTQYF.

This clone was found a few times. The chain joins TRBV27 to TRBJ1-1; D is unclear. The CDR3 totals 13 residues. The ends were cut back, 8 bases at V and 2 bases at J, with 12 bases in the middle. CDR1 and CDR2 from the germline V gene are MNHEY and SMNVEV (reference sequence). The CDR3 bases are TGTGCCAGCGCCGGACTCCCAAACACTGAAGCTTTCTTT. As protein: CASAGLPNTEAFF.

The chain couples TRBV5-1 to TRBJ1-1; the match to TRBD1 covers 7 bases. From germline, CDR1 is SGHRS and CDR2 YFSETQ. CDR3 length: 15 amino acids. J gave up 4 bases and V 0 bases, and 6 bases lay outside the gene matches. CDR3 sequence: CASSLGVQGFTEAFF. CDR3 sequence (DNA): TGCGCCAGCAGCTTGGGGGTACAGGGGTTCACTGAAGCTTTCTTT. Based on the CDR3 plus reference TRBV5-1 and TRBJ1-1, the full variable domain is KAGVTQTPRYLIKTRGQQVTLSCSPISGHRSVSWYQQTPGQGLQFLFEYFSETQRNKGNFPGRFSGRQFSNSRSEMNVSTLELGDSALYLCASSLGVQGFTEAFFGQGTRLTVV.

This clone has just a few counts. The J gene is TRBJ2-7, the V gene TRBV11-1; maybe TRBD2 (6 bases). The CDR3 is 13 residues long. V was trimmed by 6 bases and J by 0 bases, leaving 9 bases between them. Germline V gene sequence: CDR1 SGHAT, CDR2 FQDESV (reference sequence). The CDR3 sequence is CASSSGSSYEQYF. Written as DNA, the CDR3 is TGTGCCAGCAGTTCCGGGAGCTCCTACGAGCAGTACTTC.

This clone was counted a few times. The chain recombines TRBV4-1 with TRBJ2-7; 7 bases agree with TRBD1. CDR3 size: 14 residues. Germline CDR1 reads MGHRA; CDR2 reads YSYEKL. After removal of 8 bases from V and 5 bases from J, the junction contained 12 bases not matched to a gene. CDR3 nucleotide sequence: TGCGCCAGCCGCCTGACAGGGTTCGGGGACGAGCAGTACTTC. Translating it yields CASRLTGFGDEQYF.

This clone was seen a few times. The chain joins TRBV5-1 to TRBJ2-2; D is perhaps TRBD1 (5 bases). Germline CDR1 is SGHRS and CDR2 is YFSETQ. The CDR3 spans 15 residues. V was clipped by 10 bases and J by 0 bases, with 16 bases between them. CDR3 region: CAGFLDTPNTGELFF. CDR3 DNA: TGCGCCGGATTCCTGGACACCCCGAACACCGGGGAGCTGTTTTTT.

Here the CDR3 reads CASGRGQETQYF. CDR3 DNA: TGTGCCAGCGGTAGGGGGCAAGAGACCCAGTACTTC. The chain combines TRBV2 with TRBJ2-5, with TRBD1 as a possible D gene (6 bases). The V gene's germline CDR1 is SNHLY and CDR2 FYNNEI. Trimming pared 8 bases from V and 2 bases from J, leaving 9 bases between. The CDR3 has 12 amino acids.

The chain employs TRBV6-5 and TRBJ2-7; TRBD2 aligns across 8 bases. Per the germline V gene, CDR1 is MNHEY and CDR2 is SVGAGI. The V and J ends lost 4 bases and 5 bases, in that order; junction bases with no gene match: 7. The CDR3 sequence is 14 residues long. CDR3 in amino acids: CASSSPGGLNEQYF. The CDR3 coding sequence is TGTGCCAGCAGTTCGCCGGGGGGGCTAAACGAGCAGTACTTC.